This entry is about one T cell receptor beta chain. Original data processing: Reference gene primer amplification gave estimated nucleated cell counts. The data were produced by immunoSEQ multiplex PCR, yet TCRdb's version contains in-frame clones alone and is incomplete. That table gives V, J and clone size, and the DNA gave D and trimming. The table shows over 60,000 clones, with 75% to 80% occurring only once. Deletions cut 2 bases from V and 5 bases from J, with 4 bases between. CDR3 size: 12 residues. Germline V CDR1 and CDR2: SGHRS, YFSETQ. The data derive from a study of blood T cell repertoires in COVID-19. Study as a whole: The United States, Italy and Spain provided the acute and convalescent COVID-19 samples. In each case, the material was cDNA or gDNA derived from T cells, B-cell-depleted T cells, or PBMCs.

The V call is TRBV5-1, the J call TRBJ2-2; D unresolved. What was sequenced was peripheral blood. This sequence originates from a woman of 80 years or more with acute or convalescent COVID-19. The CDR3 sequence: CASSFQTGELFF. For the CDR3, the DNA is TGCGCCAGCAGCTTCCAGACCGGGGAGCTGTTTTTT. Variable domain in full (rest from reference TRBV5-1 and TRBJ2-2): KAGVTQTPRYLIKTRGQQVTLSCSPISGHRSVSWYQQTPGQGLQFLFEYFSETQRNKGNFPGRFSGRQFSNSRSEMNVSTLELGDSALYLCASSFQTGELFFGEGSRLTVL.